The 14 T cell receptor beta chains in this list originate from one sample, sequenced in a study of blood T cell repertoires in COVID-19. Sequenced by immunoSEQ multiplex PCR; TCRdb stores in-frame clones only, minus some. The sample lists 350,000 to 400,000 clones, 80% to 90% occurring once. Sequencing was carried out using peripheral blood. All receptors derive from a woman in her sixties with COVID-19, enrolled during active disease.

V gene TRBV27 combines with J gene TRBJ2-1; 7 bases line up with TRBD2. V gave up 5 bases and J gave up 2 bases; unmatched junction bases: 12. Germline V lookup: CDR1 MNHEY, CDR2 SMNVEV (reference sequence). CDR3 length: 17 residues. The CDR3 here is CASSVTHSGSAYNEQFF. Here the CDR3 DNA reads TGTGCCAGCAGTGTGACCCATAGCGGGTCAGCCTACAATGAGCAGTTCTTC.

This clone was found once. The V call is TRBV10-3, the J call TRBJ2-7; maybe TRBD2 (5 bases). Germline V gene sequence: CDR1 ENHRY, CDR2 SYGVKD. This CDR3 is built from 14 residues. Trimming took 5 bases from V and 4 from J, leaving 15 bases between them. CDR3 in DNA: TGTGCCATCAGTCGGCTAGCTGGGGATTACGAGCAGTACTTC. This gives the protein CAISRLAGDYEQYF.

Here the CDR3 DNA reads TGTGCCAGCAGCTTAGACACCGGGACAGGGGGCGAGACCCAGTACTTC. It codes for CASSLDTGTGGETQYF. The genes are TRBV7-3 and TRBJ2-5; TRBD1 matches 12 bases. The CDR3 has 16 amino acids. Germline lookup yields CDR1 SGHTA and CDR2 FQGTGA. Trimming removed 2 bases from V and 5 bases from J; junction bases left unmatched: 6.

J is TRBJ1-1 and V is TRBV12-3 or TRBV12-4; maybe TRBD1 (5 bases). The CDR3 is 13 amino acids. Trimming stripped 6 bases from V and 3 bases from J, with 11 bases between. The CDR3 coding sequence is TGTGCCAGCAGGTCTCAGGGCGACACTGAAGCTTTCTTT. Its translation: CASRSQGDTEAFF.

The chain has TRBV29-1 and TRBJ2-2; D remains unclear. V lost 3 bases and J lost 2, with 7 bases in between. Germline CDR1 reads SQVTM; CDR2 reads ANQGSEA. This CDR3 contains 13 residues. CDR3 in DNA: TGCAGCGTTGATCGCGGTAACACCGGGGAGCTGTTTTTT. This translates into CSVDRGNTGELFF.

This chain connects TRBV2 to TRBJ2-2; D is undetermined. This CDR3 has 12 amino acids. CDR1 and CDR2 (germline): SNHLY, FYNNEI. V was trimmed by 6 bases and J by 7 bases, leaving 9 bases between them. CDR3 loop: CASRVGGGELFF. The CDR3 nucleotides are TGTGCCAGCAGGGTCGGTGGCGGGGAGCTGTTTTTT.

This CDR3 is CASSWDRGREQYF. CDR3 coding DNA: TGTGCCAGCAGCTGGGACAGGGGTCGCGAGCAGTACTTC. The chain employs TRBV27 and TRBJ2-7, with 10 bases identical to TRBD1. Germline-derived CDR1 and CDR2 are MNHEY and SMNVEV (reference sequence). Trimming cost V 6 bases and J 6 bases; bases outside gene matches: 5. CDR3 length: 13 amino acids.

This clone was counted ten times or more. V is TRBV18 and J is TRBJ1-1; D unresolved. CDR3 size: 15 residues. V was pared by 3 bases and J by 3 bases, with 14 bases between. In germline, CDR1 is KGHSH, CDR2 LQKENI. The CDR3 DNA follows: TGTGCCAGCTCACCCTTAACTGTACGGGACACTGAAGCTTTCTTT. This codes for CASSPLTVRDTEAFF.

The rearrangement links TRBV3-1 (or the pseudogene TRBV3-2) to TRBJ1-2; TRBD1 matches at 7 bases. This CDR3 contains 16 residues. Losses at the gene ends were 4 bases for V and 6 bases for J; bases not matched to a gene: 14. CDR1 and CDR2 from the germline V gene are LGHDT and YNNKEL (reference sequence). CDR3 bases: TGTGCCAGCAGCCCGCGGCAGGGGGTATCGTCGAATGGCTACACCTTC. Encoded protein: CASSPRQGVSSNGYTF.

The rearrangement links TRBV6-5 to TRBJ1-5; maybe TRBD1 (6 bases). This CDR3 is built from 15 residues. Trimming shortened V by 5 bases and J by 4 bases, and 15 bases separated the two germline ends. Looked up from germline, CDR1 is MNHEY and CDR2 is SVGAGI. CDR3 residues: CASSSYWGQNQPQHF. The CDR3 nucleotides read TGTGCCAGCAGTAGCTATTGGGGGCAGAATCAGCCCCAGCATTTT.

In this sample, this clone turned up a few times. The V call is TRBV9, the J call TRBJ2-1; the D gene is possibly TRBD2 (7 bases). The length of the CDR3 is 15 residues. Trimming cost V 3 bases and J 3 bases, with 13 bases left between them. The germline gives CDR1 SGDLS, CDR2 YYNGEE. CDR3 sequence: CASSGGGALYNEQFF. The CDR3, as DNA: TGTGCCAGCAGCGGAGGGGGGGCCCTCTACAATGAGCAGTTCTTC.

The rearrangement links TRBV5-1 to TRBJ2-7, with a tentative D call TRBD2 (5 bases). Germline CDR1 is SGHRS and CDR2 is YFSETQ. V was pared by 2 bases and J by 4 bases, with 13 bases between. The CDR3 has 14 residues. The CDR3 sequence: CASSLWAGSYEQYF. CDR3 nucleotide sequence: TGCGCCAGCAGCTTATGGGCTGGGAGTTACGAGCAGTACTTC.

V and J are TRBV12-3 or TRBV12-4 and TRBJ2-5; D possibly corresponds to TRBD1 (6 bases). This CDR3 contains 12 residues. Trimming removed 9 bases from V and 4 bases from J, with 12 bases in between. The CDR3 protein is CASAQGRETQYF. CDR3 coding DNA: TGTGCCAGTGCACAGGGTCGAGAGACCCAGTACTTC.

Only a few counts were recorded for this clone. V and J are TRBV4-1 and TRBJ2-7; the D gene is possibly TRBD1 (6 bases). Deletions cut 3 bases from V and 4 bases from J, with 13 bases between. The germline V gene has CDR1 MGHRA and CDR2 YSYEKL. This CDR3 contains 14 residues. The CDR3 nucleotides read TGCGCCAGCAGCCACCCACAGGGAAAGTACGAGCAGTACTTC. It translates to CASSHPQGKYEQYF.